A single T cell receptor (beta chain) is shown here with its context. The data belong to a study of blood T cell repertoires in COVID-19. V dropped 4 bases and J dropped 0 bases, with 11 bases sitting between them. The CDR3 covers 15 residues. CDR1 SNHLY and CDR2 FYNNEI come from the germline V gene. Libraries were prepared by immunoSEQ multiplex PCR; TCRdb keeps only in-frame clonotypes and omits some of them. The data hold about 210,000 clones, with 92% observed a single time. This chain connects TRBV2 to TRBJ2-3, with no clear D. This clonotype was obtained from a man aged 25 to 40 with acute or convalescent COVID-19. Source material: peripheral blood. In nucleotides, the CDR3 is TGTGCCAGCAGTGGGGTAGCCGTGAGCACAGATACGCAGTATTTT. Amino acid sequence: CASSGVAVSTDTQYF.